At least ten counts were recorded for the clone carrying this T cell receptor beta chain. Its antigen is undetermined. Germline V gene sequence: CDR1 SGHTA, CDR2 FQGNSA. V was trimmed by 1 base and J by 0 bases, leaving 6 bases between them. The CDR3 spans 15 residues. TCRdb reprocessed the reads with MiXCR, giving one entry per CDR3 protein. This sample has around 570,000 distinct CDR3 sequences; around two fifths occur once, and the top ten carry 48%. The data are from a study of T cell repertoires in cytomegalovirus infection. This specimen consisted of cultured PBMCs, obtained from culture after CMV antigen stimulation. This rearrangement joins TRBV7-2 to TRBJ1-4; D ambiguous. This TCR was sampled from a human donor in good health (CMV status not recorded). Some clones in this sample may be carry-over from other donors' samples. Here the CDR3 reads CASSLGWTTNEKLFF. As DNA, the CDR3 is TGTGCCAGCAGCTTAGGGTGGACAACTAATGAAAAACTGTTTTTT.